A selection of T cell receptor beta chains follows, all from one sample in a study of identical twins. TCRdb re-called the 5' RACE reads through MiXCR, storing one row per CDR3 protein. The sample carries 450,000 or so distinct CDR3 sequences, roughly a quarter recorded once. The sample was also linked to a second study, of T cells expressing NK-cell markers.

The sample was CD4+ T cells sorted from blood. The receptor source for this set is a woman between 18 and 29 years old in good health. Each CDR3 is given with its conserved first and last residue. The D gene is left open where the match is weak. Not all rows give a size; the values are once, few, many and, for expanded clones, a class.

clone_size j_call d_call v_call cdr3_aa cdr3_nt
. TRBJ2-3 TRBD2 TRBV7-9 CASSRPGLAASTDTQYF TGTGCCAGCAGCAGACCGGGACTAGCGGCGAGCACAGATACGCAGTATTTT
few TRBJ2-3 TRBD2 TRBV6-5 CASSLAGGRVTDTQYF TGTGCCAGCAGCTTAGCGGGGGGCCGGGTCACAGATACGCAGTATTTT
. TRBJ2-2 TRBD1 TRBV5-1 CASSVRTGGAGELFF TGCGCCAGCAGCGTGCGGACAGGGGGCGCCGGGGAGCTGTTTTTT
. TRBJ2-3 . TRBV20-1 CSAQTRASTDTQYF TGCAGTGCTCAAACTAGGGCGAGCACAGATACGCAGTATTTT
. TRBJ2-7 . TRBV20-1 CSAAPADLHEQYF TGCAGTGCTGCCCCCGCGGACCTCCACGAGCAGTACTTC
many TRBJ2-7 TRBD2 TRBV7-2 CASSPGLAGFSYEQYF TGTGCCAGCAGCCCCGGACTAGCGGGCTTCTCCTACGAGCAGTACTTC
. TRBJ1-2 . TRBV5-1 CASSLVRPGDGYTF TGCGCCAGCAGCTTGGTTCGGCCAGGGGATGGCTACACCTTC
few TRBJ2-2 . TRBV12-3/TRBV12-4 CASRLLPGELFF TGTGCCAGCAGGTTACTCCCCGGGGAGCTGTTTTTT
. TRBJ2-1 TRBD1 TRBV12-3/TRBV12-4 CASSFRDRGDEQFF TGTGCCAGCAGCTTCCGGGACAGGGGCGATGAGCAGTTCTTC
. TRBJ1-2 . TRBV10-3 CATAPGNYGYTF TGTGCCACGGCTCCAGGGAACTATGGCTACACCTTC
few TRBJ2-5 . TRBV2 CASRGRGSSETQYF TGTGCCAGCAGAGGCCGGGGGTCGTCAGAGACCCAGTACTTC
. TRBJ1-1 . TRBV5-1 CASSLRRANTEAFF TGCGCCAGCAGCTTGCGCAGGGCGAACACTGAAGCTTTCTTT
few TRBJ2-7 . TRBV10-3 CAISPPGAGEQYF TGTGCCATCAGTCCCCCGGGGGCTGGCGAGCAGTACTTC
. TRBJ2-1 TRBD2 TRBV7-6 CASSLTPGGAAFSEQFF TGTGCCAGCAGCTTAACCCCGGGGGGGGCAGCTTTCTCTGAGCAGTTCTTC
. TRBJ2-3 . TRBV9 CASSVGGRGPDTQYF TGTGCCAGCAGCGTAGGGGGGAGAGGTCCAGATACGCAGTATTTT
many TRBJ2-1 TRBD2 TRBV12-3/TRBV12-4 CASSLGTSAKRYEQFF TGTGCCAGCAGTTTGGGGACTAGCGCGAAGAGGTATGAGCAGTTCTTC
few TRBJ2-3 . TRBV4-3 CASSQEGPGLTDTQYF TGCGCCAGCAGCCAAGAGGGCCCCGGGTTGACAGATACGCAGTATTTT
few TRBJ2-4 . TRBV4-3 CASSQGVAKNIQYF TGCGCCAGCAGCCAAGGGGTAGCCAAAAACATTCAGTACTTC
few TRBJ2-7 TRBD1 TRBV5-1 CASSLSKGQPYEQYF TGCGCCAGCAGCTTGTCGAAGGGACAGCCCTACGAGCAGTACTTC
. TRBJ2-1 TRBD2 TRBV10-3 CAIRGLASNEQFF TGTGCCATCAGGGGACTAGCAAGTAATGAGCAGTTCTTC
. TRBJ2-5 TRBD2 TRBV3-1 CASSHARIAGKETQYF TGTGCCAGCAGCCACGCCCGGATAGCGGGGAAAGAGACCCAGTACTTC
. TRBJ1-2 . TRBV5-1 CASSAGPDGYTF TGCGCCAGCAGCGCAGGACCTGATGGCTACACCTTC
. TRBJ2-2 . TRBV20-1 CSAGLETGTGELFF TGCAGTGCTGGACTGGAGACGGGGACCGGGGAGCTGTTTTTT
few TRBJ1-1 . TRBV15 CATSRIHGEGDTEAFF TGTGCCACCAGCAGGATCCACGGGGAGGGTGACACTGAAGCTTTCTTT
. TRBJ2-3 TRBD1 TRBV11-2 CASSDRAADTQYF TGTGCCAGCAGCGACAGGGCAGCAGATACGCAGTATTTT
many TRBJ2-7 . TRBV29-1 CSARSSYEQYF TGCAGCGCTCGAAGCTCCTACGAGCAGTACTTC
few TRBJ1-6 . TRBV20-1 CSARIGTGRLALHF TGCAGTGCTAGAATTGGGACCGGACGATTGGCCCTCCACTTT
few TRBJ2-1 . TRBV10-3 CAISPSVADAYNEQFF TGTGCCATCAGCCCCTCCGTGGCGGATGCCTACAATGAGCAGTTCTTC
once TRBJ1-2 . TRBV6-1 CASRLTGFVYGYTF TGTGCCAGCAGACTTACAGGGTTCGTCTATGGCTACACCTTC